A single sample is the source of the 24 T cell receptor beta chains below, sequenced in a study of OX40 agonist ivuxolimab in advanced cancers. Assay used: immunoSEQ multiplex PCR; TCRdb lists only in-frame clones, some missing. The data contain around 62,000 clones, 84% of them singletons. Sequences were derived from CD4+ or CD8+ T cells sorted from blood, sampled in a trial of the OX40 agonist ivuxolimab. The source is an adult with an advanced solid tumor such as melanoma, head and neck, liver or kidney cancer.

This sequence joins TRBV6-1 and TRBJ1-3; the D is unclear. This CDR3 spans 14 amino acids. The germline gives CDR1 MNHNS, CDR2 SASEGT. V lost 3 bases to trimming and J lost 4 bases, with 10 bases between them. In DNA, the CDR3 is TGTGCCAGCAGTGACGGACTATTCGGAAACACCATATATTTT. Amino acid sequence: CASSDGLFGNTIYF.

V usage is TRBV18 and J usage is TRBJ1-3; 7 bases line up with TRBD1. With V trimmed by 5 bases and J by 2 bases, 9 bases remained unmatched. Germline loops: CDR1 KGHSH, CDR2 LQKENI. The CDR3 extends over 16 amino acids. This CDR3 is CASSTPGQPTGNTIYF. The CDR3 DNA follows: TGTGCCAGCTCAACTCCGGGACAGCCGACTGGAAACACCATATATTTT.

The chain carries TRBV21-1 and TRBJ1-1. TRBV21-1 represents a pseudogene. CDR3 size: 14 residues. The CDR3 DNA sequence: TGTGCCAGCAGCAAGGATCGGGGGCTAACTGAAGCTTTCTTT. Translated, it gives CASSKDRGLTEAFF.

In nucleotides, the CDR3 is TGCGCCAGCACCCGGGACTACTCGCCCGGGGAGCTGTTTTTT. It yields the protein CASTRDYSPGELFF. The chain joins TRBV5-1 to TRBJ2-2; 7 bases agree with TRBD2. Per germline, CDR1 SGHRS and CDR2 YFSETQ. There are 14 residues in the CDR3. Trimming removed 6 bases from V and 6 bases from J; junction bases left unmatched: 8.

The chain joins TRBV7-8 to TRBJ1-2; 7 bases are shared with TRBD1. Germline V gene sequence: CDR1 SGHVS, CDR2 FQNEAQ. V shed 3 bases, J shed 3 bases, and the junction held 10 bases outside the gene matches. The CDR3 consists of 16 residues. The chain's CDR3 is CASSFLPRQGHYGYTF. CDR3 DNA sequence: TGTGCCAGCAGCTTCCTACCGCGACAGGGACACTATGGCTACACCTTC. The variable domain in full, with the rest retrieved from reference TRBV7-8 and TRBJ1-2, is GAGVSQSPRYKVAKRGQDVALRCDPISGHVSLFWYQQALGQGPEFLTYFQNEAQLDKSGLPSDRFFAERPEGSVSTLKIQRTQQEDSAVYLCASSFLPRQGHYGYTFGSGTRLTVV.

The rearrangement uses TRBV27 and TRBJ2-7, with D perhaps matching TRBD1 (5 bases). The V end was cut by 4 bases, the J end by 5 bases, with 18 bases between. Germline CDR1 MNHEY, CDR2 SMNVEV (reference sequence). The length of the CDR3 is 15 residues. The CDR3 nucleotides are TGTGCCAGCAGTTATGAGCCAGGGCCCCCCAACGAGCAGTACTTC. The encoded protein is CASSYEPGPPNEQYF.

V is TRBV5-4 and J is TRBJ1-4; D is unclear. From germline, CDR1 is SGHNT and CDR2 YYREEE (reference sequence). The CDR3 totals 14 residues. Trimming pared 3 bases from V and 6 bases from J, leaving 12 bases between. In nucleotides, the CDR3 is TGTGCCAGCAGCTCCGACACTTGGGATGAAAAACTGTTTTTT. Translating it yields CASSSDTWDEKLFF.

This chain uses TRBV6-6 with TRBJ1-1; D remains ambiguous. The CDR3 has 11 residues. The V and J ends lost 7 bases and 10 bases respectively, with 13 bases between them. From germline, CDR1 is MNHNY and CDR2 SVGAGI (reference sequence). In DNA form, the CDR3 reads TGTGCCAGCAAAGACTCTCGGAGAGCTTTCTTT. Translated: CASKDSRRAFF.

V and J are TRBV5-6 and TRBJ1-6; possible D gene TRBD1, 5 bases. Trimming cost V 4 bases and J 7 bases, with 15 bases left between them. The CDR3 has 15 residues. Germline V CDR1 and CDR2: SGHDT, YYEEEE. The CDR3 nucleotides read TGTGCCAGCAGCCCAGACCGGGGGGTGAATTCACCCCTCCACTTT. Translated, it gives CASSPDRGVNSPLHF.

The V and J genes are TRBV7-8 and TRBJ1-5; D is unclear. The CDR3 runs to 16 residues. In germline, CDR1 is SGHVS, CDR2 FQNEAQ. The V and J ends lost 1 base and 3 bases respectively, with 13 bases between them. In DNA form, the CDR3 reads TGTGCCAGCAGCTTAGAGCGGGCGGACGCCAATCAGCCCCAGCATTTT. Translated: CASSLERADANQPQHF.

The chain recombines TRBV4-1 with TRBJ2-2, with TRBD2 matching 12 bases. The junction had 7 bases not matched to a gene; V was cut back by 5 bases and J by 6 bases. CDR1 is MGHRA, CDR2 YSYEKL, per germline. There are 16 residues in the CDR3. CDR3 amino acids: CASSLASGGAPGELFF. Here the CDR3 DNA reads TGCGCCAGCAGCTTGGCTAGCGGGGGGGCCCCCGGGGAGCTGTTTTTT.

There are a few counts of this clone. This chain uses TRBV13 with TRBJ2-1, with 11 bases lining up with TRBD2. Germline-derived CDR1 and CDR2 are PRHDT and FYEKMQ (reference sequence). The V segment lost 5 bases and the J segment 10 bases; nucleotides outside the gene matches: 13. CDR3 size: 16 residues. The CDR3 coding sequence is TGTGCCAGCAGCCCTTCACTAGCGGGGGCCCGGTTCGAGCAGTTCTTC. Translation: CASSPSLAGARFEQFF.

The V gene is TRBV27, the J gene TRBJ1-2; TRBD1 is a possible D gene (6 bases). Germline loops: CDR1 MNHEY, CDR2 SMNVEV (reference sequence). The CDR3 loop spans 15 amino acids. V dropped 0 bases and J dropped 0 bases, with 8 bases sitting between them. The CDR3 loop is CASSLSGGPNYGYTF. The CDR3 DNA sequence: TGTGCCAGCAGTTTATCGGGGGGGCCTAACTATGGCTACACCTTC.

The chain links TRBV7-2 to TRBJ2-7, with D tentatively TRBD2 (5 bases). V was clipped by 2 bases and J by 4 bases, with 12 bases between them. Germline values: CDR1 SGHTA, CDR2 FQGNSA. The CDR3 consists of 14 residues. CDR3 loop: CASSLLGGGYEQYF. Here the CDR3 DNA reads TGTGCCAGCAGCTTACTTGGAGGAGGATACGAGCAGTACTTC. The whole variable domain, filled in from reference TRBV7-2 and TRBJ2-7, reads GAGVSQSPSNKVTEKGKDVELRCDPISGHTALYWYRQSLGQGLEFLIYFQGNSAPDKSGLPSDRFSAERTGGSVSTLTIQRTQQEDSAVYLCASSLLGGGYEQYFGPGTRLTVT.

The chain joins TRBV7-2 to TRBJ2-1; D is perhaps TRBD2 (6 bases). Looked up from germline, CDR1 is SGHTA and CDR2 is FQGNSA. V lost 0 bases, J lost 1 base, and 10 bases lay in between. CDR3 size: 16 residues. CDR3 in amino acids: CASSLAASASYNEQFF. The CDR3 bases are TGTGCCAGCAGCTTAGCGGCTAGCGCGTCCTACAATGAGCAGTTCTTC. The full variable domain, completed using reference TRBV7-2 and TRBJ2-1, is GAGVSQSPSNKVTEKGKDVELRCDPISGHTALYWYRQSLGQGLEFLIYFQGNSAPDKSGLPSDRFSAERTGGSVSTLTIQRTQQEDSAVYLCASSLAASASYNEQFFGPGTRLTVL.

The chain recombines TRBV9 with TRBJ1-3, with D perhaps TRBD1 (6 bases). CDR1 SGDLS and CDR2 YYNGEE come from the germline V gene. The CDR3 spans 16 residues. V dropped 1 base and J dropped 0 bases, with 11 bases sitting between them. CDR3 sequence: CASSVWDKPSGNTIYF. Written as DNA, the CDR3 is TGTGCCAGCAGCGTATGGGACAAACCCTCTGGAAACACCATATATTTT.

The genes are TRBV5-1 and TRBJ2-3; TRBD2 matches at 9 bases. The CDR3 consists of 15 residues. Germline V gene sequence: CDR1 SGHRS, CDR2 YFSETQ. The V segment lost 3 bases and the J segment 1 base; nucleotides outside the gene matches: 3. CDR3 loop: CASSSRTSGTDTQYF. The CDR3 nucleotides are TGCGCCAGCAGCTCGCGGACTAGCGGCACAGATACGCAGTATTTT.

The rearrangement uses TRBV7-6 and TRBJ1-3; D not resolved. Trimming cost V 3 bases and J 6 bases, with 3 bases left between them. The CDR3 length is 11 residues. Germline V gives CDR1 SGHVS, CDR2 FNYEAQ. As DNA, the CDR3 is TGTGCCAGCAGCTTTCAAAACACCATATATTTT. Translation: CASSFQNTIYF. The full variable domain, rest sourced from reference TRBV7-6 and TRBJ1-3, is GAGVSQSPRYKVTKRGQDVALRCDPISGHVSLYWYRQALGQGPEFLTYFNYEAQQDKSGLPNDRFSAERPEGSISTLTIQRTEQRDSAMYRCASSFQNTIYFGEGSWLTVV.

The chain is built from TRBV27 and TRBJ1-4; 7 bases line up with TRBD1. The CDR3 totals 15 residues. With V trimmed by 4 bases and J by 7 bases, 9 bases remained unmatched. The germline gives CDR1 MNHEY, CDR2 SMNVEV (reference sequence). The CDR3 protein is CASSSLGEGAEKLFF. The CDR3 coding sequence is TGTGCCAGCAGTTCCCTTGGGGAGGGGGCTGAAAAACTGTTTTTT.

The CDR3 region is CASSAQQGAAETQYF. The CDR3 DNA reads TGTGCCAGCAGCGCACAACAGGGGGCGGCAGAGACCCAGTACTTC. V usage is TRBV2 and J usage is TRBJ2-5; TRBD1 matches at 9 bases. Per the germline V gene, CDR1 is SNHLY and CDR2 is FYNNEI. CDR3 size: 15 residues. Trimming took 6 bases from V and 4 from J; bases not matched to a gene: 9.

The genes are TRBV9 and TRBJ2-3; 8 bases are a match to TRBD2. Trimming took 0 bases from V and 7 from J; bases not matched to a gene: 7. Germline V gives CDR1 SGDLS, CDR2 YYNGEE. The CDR3 has 15 amino acids. The CDR3 DNA follows: TGTGCCAGCAGCGTAGGTGCGGGGGGATCCCATACGCAGTATTTT. Translated, it gives CASSVGAGGSHTQYF.

The CDR3 sequence is CASSQSSQLVGTEAFF. In nucleotides, the CDR3 is TGCGCCAGCAGCCAATCGAGCCAGCTGGTAGGCACTGAAGCTTTCTTT. The genes are TRBV4-3 and TRBJ1-1; D call uncertain. The ends were cut back, 2 bases at V and 4 bases at J, with 17 bases in the middle. Germline assignment: CDR1 LGHNA and CDR2 YSLEER. This CDR3 spans 16 amino acids.

The V gene is TRBV6-1, the J gene TRBJ2-5; 8 nucleotides align to TRBD2. This CDR3 contains 16 residues. CDR1 MNHNS and CDR2 SASEGT come from the germline V gene. The trim removed 3 bases at V and 0 bases at J, leaving 6 bases unmatched. CDR3 protein: CASSEIVAGYQETQYF. CDR3 sequence (DNA): TGTGCCAGCAGTGAGATAGTAGCGGGGTACCAAGAGACCCAGTACTTC.

The rearrangement joins TRBV5-1 to TRBJ1-1; 7 positions match TRBD1. The CDR3 has 15 residues. After removal of 6 bases from V and 0 bases from J, the junction contained 8 bases not matched to a gene. CDR1 and CDR2 (germline): SGHRS, YFSETQ. The chain's CDR3 is CASKTSGTVNTEAFF. CDR3 coding DNA: TGCGCCAGCAAAACCTCCGGGACAGTGAACACTGAAGCTTTCTTT.